The 4 T cell receptor beta chains in this list originate from one sample, sequenced in a study of blood T cell repertoires in COVID-19. Clones were sequenced by immunoSEQ multiplex PCR, and TCRdb holds only the in-frame ones, with some missing. This table holds 650,000 to 800,000 clones, 75% to 90% found once. Material for sequencing was peripheral blood. The receptors were gathered from a woman aged 18-35 years with acute or convalescent COVID-19.

The V and J genes are TRBV5-4 and TRBJ1-2, with TRBD1 as a possible D gene (6 bases). The length of the CDR3 is 15 residues. The germline V gene has CDR1 SGHNT and CDR2 YYREEE (reference sequence). The V and J ends lost 4 bases and 0 bases respectively, with 13 bases between them. The CDR3, as DNA: TGTGCCAGCAGCCCCTCGACAGGCTCTAACTATGGCTACACCTTC. This translates into CASSPSTGSNYGYTF.

The chain uses TRBV3-1 (or the pseudogene TRBV3-2) and TRBJ1-2; weak D call: TRBD1 (6 bases). Germline V gives CDR1 LGHDT, CDR2 YNNKEL (reference sequence). The CDR3 consists of 13 residues. V dropped 4 bases and J dropped 6 bases, with 12 bases sitting between them. This CDR3 reads CASSPRGPDGYTF. The CDR3 DNA is TGTGCCAGCAGCCCCAGGGGACCGGATGGCTACACCTTC.

A single count supports this clone. V is TRBV19 and J is TRBJ2-7; TRBD1 agrees at 7 bases. The J segment lost 4 bases and the V segment lost 1 base, leaving 4 bases of the junction unmatched. CDR1 is LNHDA, CDR2 SQIVND, per germline (reference sequence). CDR3 length: 14 amino acids. The chain's CDR3 is CASSIGGTAYEQYF. The CDR3 DNA reads as TGTGCCAGTAGTATAGGGGGGACAGCGTACGAGCAGTACTTC.

The chain has TRBV9 and TRBJ2-1, with a possible D match to TRBD2 (6 bases). There are 14 residues in the CDR3. Trimming shortened V by 0 bases and J by 4 bases, and 8 bases separated the two germline ends. Germline V gene sequence: CDR1 SGDLS, CDR2 YYNGEE. The CDR3 here is CASSVEEGYNEQFF. In DNA, the CDR3 is TGTGCCAGCAGCGTAGAGGAGGGTTACAATGAGCAGTTCTTC.